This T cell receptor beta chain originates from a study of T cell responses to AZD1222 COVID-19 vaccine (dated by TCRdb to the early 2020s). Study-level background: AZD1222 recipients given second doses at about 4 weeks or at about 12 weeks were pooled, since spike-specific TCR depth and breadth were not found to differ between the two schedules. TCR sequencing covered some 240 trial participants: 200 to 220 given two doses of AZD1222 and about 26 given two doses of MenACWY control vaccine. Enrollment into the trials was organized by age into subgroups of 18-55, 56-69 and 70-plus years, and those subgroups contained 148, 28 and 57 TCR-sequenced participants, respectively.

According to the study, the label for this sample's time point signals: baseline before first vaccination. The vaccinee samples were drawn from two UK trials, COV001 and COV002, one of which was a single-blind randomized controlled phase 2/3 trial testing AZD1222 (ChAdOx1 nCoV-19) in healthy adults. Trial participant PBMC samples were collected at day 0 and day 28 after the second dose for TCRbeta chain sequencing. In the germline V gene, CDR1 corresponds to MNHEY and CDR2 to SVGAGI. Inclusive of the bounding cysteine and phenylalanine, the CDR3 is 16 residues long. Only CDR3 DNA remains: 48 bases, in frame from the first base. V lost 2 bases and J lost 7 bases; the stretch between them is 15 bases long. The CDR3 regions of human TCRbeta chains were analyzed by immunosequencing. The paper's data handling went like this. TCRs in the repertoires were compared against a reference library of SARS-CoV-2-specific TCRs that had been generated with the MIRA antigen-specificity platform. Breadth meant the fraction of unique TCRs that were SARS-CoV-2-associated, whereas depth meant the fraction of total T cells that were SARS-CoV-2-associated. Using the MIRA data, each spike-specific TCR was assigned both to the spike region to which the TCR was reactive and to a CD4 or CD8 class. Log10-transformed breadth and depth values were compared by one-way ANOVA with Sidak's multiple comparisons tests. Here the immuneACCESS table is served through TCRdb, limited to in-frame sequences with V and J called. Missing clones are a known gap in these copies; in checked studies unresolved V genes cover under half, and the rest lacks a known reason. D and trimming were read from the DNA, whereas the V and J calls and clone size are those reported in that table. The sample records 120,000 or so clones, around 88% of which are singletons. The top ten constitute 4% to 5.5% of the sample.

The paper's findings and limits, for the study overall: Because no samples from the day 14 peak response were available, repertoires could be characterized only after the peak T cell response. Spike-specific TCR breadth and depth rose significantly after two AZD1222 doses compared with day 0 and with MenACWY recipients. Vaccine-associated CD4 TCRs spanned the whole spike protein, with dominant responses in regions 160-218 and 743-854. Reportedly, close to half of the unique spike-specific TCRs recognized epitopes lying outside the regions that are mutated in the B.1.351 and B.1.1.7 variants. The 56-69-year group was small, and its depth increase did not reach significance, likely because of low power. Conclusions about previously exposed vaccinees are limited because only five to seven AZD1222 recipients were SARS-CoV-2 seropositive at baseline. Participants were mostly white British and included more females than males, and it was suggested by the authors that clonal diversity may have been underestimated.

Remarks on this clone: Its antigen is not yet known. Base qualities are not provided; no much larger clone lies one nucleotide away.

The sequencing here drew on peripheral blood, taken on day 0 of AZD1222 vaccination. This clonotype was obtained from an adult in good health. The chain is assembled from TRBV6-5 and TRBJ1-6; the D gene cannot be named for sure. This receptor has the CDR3 CASSYNVWGRNSPLHF. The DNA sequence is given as TGTGCCAGCAGTTACAATGTTTGGGGTAGGAATTCACCCCTCCACTTT.